This TCR beta chain was sequenced during a study of control samples from healthy donors and cancer patients. This clone was seen a few times. The germline CDR1 and CDR2 sequences are SQVTM and ANQGSEA. The junction had 3 bases not matched to a gene; V was cut back by 7 bases and J by 6 bases. This CDR3 is 13 amino acids long. The table came from immunoSEQ multiplex PCR; TCRdb's copy has only in-frame clones and leaves some out. The sample shows roughly 160,000 clones, approximately 86% of them seen only once. The clonotype originates from a woman aged 25 to 39 in good health. This chain joins TRBV29-1 and TRBJ2-2; 12 nucleotides agree with TRBD2. Material for sequencing was blood. In DNA, the CDR3 is TGCAGCGGCCGACTAGCGGGAGCCGGGGAGCTGTTTTTT. This sequence encodes CSGRLAGAGELFF.